The sequence of this T cell receptor (beta chain) was determined in a study of shared clonotypes between healthy human individuals. Findings and caveats of the study: Clonotype sharing across donors was expected to vary with sequencing depth. When naive CD4 clonotypes were compared across four donors, 4% to 6.5% were shared.

Worth noting for this clone: Its antigen is undetermined.

Clones were sequenced by immunoSEQ multiplex PCR, and TCRdb holds only the in-frame ones, with some missing. The table shows some 2,100,000 clones, with 93% occurring only once. CDR3 length: 18 residues. From germline, CDR1 is MDHEN and CDR2 SYDVKM. The V gene lost 4 bases and the J gene lost 3 bases, with 24 bases spanning the gap. Cells designated naive CD8 were CD45RO-negative and were positively selected for CCR7, with terminally differentiated effector memory CD45RA+ cells excluded. The receptor was derived from a man younger than 35 in good health. Some clones in this sample may be carry-over from other donors' samples. V is TRBV28 and J is TRBJ1-1; maybe TRBD1 (6 bases). The sequenced sample was naive CD8+ T cells from PBMCs. CDR3 nucleotides: TGTGCCAGCAGTTCTCCATTTAACACAGGGCAAGTAGACACTGAAGCTTTCTTT. This sequence encodes CASSSPFNTGQVDTEAFF.